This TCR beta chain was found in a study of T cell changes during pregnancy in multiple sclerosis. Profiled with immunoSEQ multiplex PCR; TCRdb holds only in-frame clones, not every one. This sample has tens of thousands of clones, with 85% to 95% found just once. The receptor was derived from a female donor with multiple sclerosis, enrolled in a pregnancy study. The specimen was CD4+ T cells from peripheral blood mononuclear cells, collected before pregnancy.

The CDR3 DNA reads TGTGCCAGTAAGGAAACGGGGACTAGCACAGATACGCAGTATTTT. Amino acids: CASKETGTSTDTQYF. V is TRBV19 and J is TRBJ2-3, with a possible D match to TRBD2 (6 bases). Between the trimmed V and J ends, which lost 7 bases and 0 bases, there was a span of 14 bases. The germline V gene encodes CDR1 LNHDA and CDR2 SQIVND (reference sequence). The CDR3 totals 15 residues.